This record covers a single TCR beta chain. Its cognate antigen is unknown. The repertoire was sequenced with immunoSEQ multiplex PCR; TCRdb's copy has only in-frame clones and lacks some. The sample holds about 34,000 clones, about 90% seen once. The data belong to a study of T cells in localized non-small cell lung cancer. Study-level results: Uninvolved adjacent lung showed higher T cell clonality than tumor.

The sequencing here drew on peripheral blood, taken before any cancer treatment. The source is a woman aged 40-75 years with stage I lung adenocarcinoma.

The CDR3 protein is CASSLALVLRGGYTF. For the CDR3, the DNA is TGTGCCAGCAGCTTAGCGCTAGTCCTCCGGGGTGGCTACACCTTC. The chain combines TRBV7-2 with TRBJ1-2, with D unresolved. The V and J ends lost 0 bases and 7 bases respectively, with 15 bases between them. Germline assignment: CDR1 SGHTA and CDR2 FQGNSA. This CDR3 is built from 15 residues.